The present TCR beta chain was sequenced within a study of identical twins (dated by TCRdb to the mid-2010s). The study in broad terms: The study deep-sequenced TCR alpha and beta repertoires from monozygotic twins, unrelated adults of various ages and cord blood to test whether fetal clonotypes persist. Replicate twin experiments were performed at different times using different library preparation protocols to rule out contamination.

This clonotype was seen a handful of times. Its antigen remains undetermined. One end of the junction varies from germline; a read error may be responsible. Receptor amplification or capture employed 5' RACE. TCRdb records Illumina HiSeq 2000 as the sequencer. Template switching added a universal primer binding site, and the final cDNA carried a unique molecular identifier that allowed TCR cDNA molecules to be counted accurately. First-strand cDNA for TCR alpha and beta chains was synthesized from specific primers in the conserved constant-segment region. Each cDNA library was double barcoded, with a SMART-Mk sample barcode plus Illumina barcodes, to control for contamination. Two successive PCR steps introduced TruSeq adapter sequences along with Illumina sample barcodes. The TCR alpha and beta cDNA libraries were sequenced on the Illumina HiSeq platform using custom primers. On the study's bioinformatics: MiGEC processed the raw reads to extract unique molecular identifiers, while MiXCR was used to determine the CDR3 positions. Recombination models were inferred per individual with the repgenHMM and IGoR tools using an EM algorithm. The tcR package in R was used for shared clonotype analysis, with sharing normalized by the product of cloneset sizes. Out-of-frame nonproductive sequences were analyzed to study raw recombination free of thymic and clonal selection effects. TCRdb took the public reads, trimmed them with fastp at Q25, ran MiXCR for clone calling and kept in-frame beta chains. Entries that share a CDR3 protein sequence are merged under the most common genes and DNA. In this record, the V and J calls reflect TCRdb's handling and not the investigators' own analysis. The sample has about 810,000 distinct CDR3 sequences on record, approximately 13% of them singletons. Of the sample, around 1.5% falls within the top ten clones.

What the authors observed across the whole study: Excess twin sharing in beta out-of-frame sequences was weaker because fewer shared sequences lowered the signal-to-noise ratio. Recombination models systematically underestimated out-of-frame TCR alpha sharing in monozygotic twins but agreed with sharing between unrelated individuals. Because the same donors could not be followed over many years, conclusions were based on cross-sectional statistical analysis. Invariant T cells such as MAIT and iNKT could partly confound zero-insertion analyses, though diverse VJ usage argued against this for most clonotypes. Compared with coincidental sharing between unrelated individuals, out-of-frame TCR alpha sequences shared between twins showed an excess of sequences with low generation probability. Abundant cord blood beta clonotypes carried fewer insertions; young adult naive repertoires showed a weaker similar trend, while memory repertoires showed none.

Every donor in the study was a healthy Caucasian. The twin cohort consisted of three pairs of female monozygotic twins, all aged about 18 to 30 years. The RNA used for TCR libraries was isolated from peripheral blood mononuclear cells. The CDR3 runs 13 residues from the cysteine to the phenylalanine. The sequence is cut down to CDR3 DNA, 39 bases in frame from base 1. Reading the germline V gene (reference sequence) gives CDR1 DFQATT and CDR2 SNEGSKA. These data are also associated with another study on yellow fever vaccine responses in identical twins. From that second study: According to the authors, the vaccine-induced T cell response in identical twins seemed to be partly convergent and partly specific to each individual. The study precisely tracked vaccine-responding T cell clones in identical twins.

The clonotype comes from a young woman in good health. Material: PBMCs. This chain is built from TRBV20-1 and TRBJ1-4, with the D gene too uncertain to name. The nucleotides read TGCAGTGCTAGTGTAACCCCTAAGGAAAAACTGTTTTTT. This sequence encodes CSASVTPKEKLFF.